The 3 T cell receptor beta chains listed next were all sequenced from one sample in a study of cytomegalovirus exposure and HLA in healthy donors. Vbeta (60) and Jbeta (13) primers were used in the PCR. The method was immunoSEQ multiplex PCR; TCRdb's version includes in-frame clones alone and lacks a portion of them. The sample yields fewer than 80,000 clones, 75% seen once. Specimen: PBMCs. The receptors were sampled from a woman aged 40 to 50 in good health and CMV-seropositive.

This chain connects TRBV30 to TRBJ1-2; D might be TRBD1 (5 bases). The V gene lost 1 base and the J gene lost 4 bases, with 7 bases spanning the gap. The CDR3 contains 12 residues. CDR1 is GTSNPN and CDR2 is SVGIG in the germline V gene (reference sequence). CDR3 region: CAWSGQIYGYTF. As DNA, the CDR3 is TGTGCCTGGAGTGGACAGATCTATGGCTACACCTTC.

Details on this clone: Additional DNA sequences in this sample encode the identical CDR3. CDR3 residues: CASSFGGNNEQFF. As DNA, the CDR3 is TGCGCCAGCAGCTTCGGAGGAAACAATGAGCAGTTCTTC. The rearrangement joins TRBV5-1 to TRBJ2-1; D might be TRBD2 (5 bases). The V gene's germline CDR1 is SGHRS and CDR2 YFSETQ. Trimming stripped 2 bases from V and 5 bases from J, with 8 bases between. This CDR3 is 13 amino acids long.

The chain joins TRBV5-6 to TRBJ1-4, with unresolved D. The CDR3 extends over 16 amino acids. The V gene's germline CDR1 is SGHDT and CDR2 YYEEEE. The V gene lost 3 bases and the J gene lost 8 bases, with 20 bases spanning the gap. The CDR3 is CASSSRIRRREEKLFF. CDR3 in DNA: TGTGCCAGCAGCTCGAGAATCAGGCGCCGGGAGGAAAAACTGTTTTTT.